A selection of T cell receptor beta chains follows, all from one sample in a study of T cells in Graves' hyperthyroidism and ophthalmopathy. One entry per CDR3 protein, called by TCRdb with MiXCR from the multiplex PCR reads. The repertoire holds about 420,000 distinct CDR3 sequences, less than 20% seen once, with around 7.3% in the top ten. Sequencing was performed on blood. These receptors all stem from a woman aged 18-29 years with Graves' hyperthyroidism. Both conserved end residues are part of each CDR3. The D gene is left open where the match is weak. Clone size is not always given. Where it is, it says once, few, many or a class for expanded clones.

D gene: TRBD1
J gene: TRBJ2-7
V gene: TRBV7-9
clone size: few
CDR3 protein: CASTDRDRAYEQYF
CDR3 DNA: TGTGCCAGCACCGACCGGGACAGGGCGTACGAGCAGTACTTC

D gene: TRBD1
J gene: TRBJ1-2
V gene: TRBV28
clone size: many
CDR3 protein: CASSPGTGYGYTF
CDR3 DNA: TGTGCCAGCAGTCCCGGGACAGGATATGGCTACACCTTC

D gene: .
J gene: TRBJ1-6
V gene: TRBV10-3
clone size: many
CDR3 protein: CAISESTEGPYNSPLHF
CDR3 DNA: TGTGCCATCAGTGAGTCGACAGAGGGCCCCTATAATTCACCCCTCCACTTT

D gene: TRBD1
J gene: TRBJ2-4
V gene: TRBV4-1
clone size: .
CDR3 protein: CASSQGSDREDQNIQYF
CDR3 DNA: TGCGCCAGCAGCCAAGGCTCGGACAGGGAGGACCAAAACATTCAGTACTTC

D gene: TRBD2
J gene: TRBJ2-3
V gene: TRBV9
clone size: many
CDR3 protein: CASSAGGAGVTDTQYF
CDR3 DNA: TGTGCCAGCAGCGCCGGAGGGGCGGGAGTGACAGATACGCAGTATTTT

D gene: TRBD2
J gene: TRBJ2-5
V gene: TRBV18
clone size: many
CDR3 protein: CASSLSAAGVRETQYF
CDR3 DNA: TGTGCCAGCTCCCTCTCGGCAGCGGGAGTAAGAGAGACCCAGTACTTC

D gene: TRBD1
J gene: TRBJ2-7
V gene: TRBV4-1
clone size: many
CDR3 protein: CASSQGTGGPYEQYF
CDR3 DNA: TGCGCCAGCAGCCAGGGGACAGGCGGCCCCTACGAGCAGTACTTC

D gene: TRBD1
J gene: TRBJ2-7
V gene: TRBV19
clone size: many
CDR3 protein: CASSRGQGISGTYEQYF
CDR3 DNA: TGTGCCAGTAGCCGCGGACAGGGTATTAGCGGCACTTACGAGCAGTACTTC

D gene: .
J gene: TRBJ1-2
V gene: TRBV9
clone size: many
CDR3 protein: CASSVAGGARNYGYTF
CDR3 DNA: TGTGCCAGCAGCGTAGCTGGGGGGGCGCGGAACTATGGCTACACCTTC

D gene: .
J gene: TRBJ2-5
V gene: TRBV2
clone size: many
CDR3 protein: CASTLQETQYF
CDR3 DNA: TGTGCCAGCACGCTGCAAGAGACCCAGTACTTC

D gene: .
J gene: TRBJ2-1
V gene: TRBV11-2
clone size: many
CDR3 protein: CASSPRGRGRYNEQFF
CDR3 DNA: TGTGCCAGCAGCCCCAGAGGTCGGGGCCGATACAATGAGCAGTTCTTC

D gene: .
J gene: TRBJ2-5
V gene: TRBV3-1
clone size: many
CDR3 protein: CASGGSGLETQYF
CDR3 DNA: TGTGCCAGCGGCGGTTCGGGGTTGGAGACCCAGTACTTC

D gene: .
J gene: TRBJ2-1
V gene: TRBV10-3
clone size: many
CDR3 protein: CAISEPPLDEQFF
CDR3 DNA: TGTGCCATCAGTGAACCCCCCCTTGATGAGCAGTTCTTC

D gene: .
J gene: TRBJ2-7
V gene: TRBV9
clone size: few
CDR3 protein: CASSVGIGGYEQYF
CDR3 DNA: TGTGCCAGCAGCGTAGGAATCGGGGGCTACGAGCAGTACTTC

D gene: TRBD2
J gene: TRBJ2-7
V gene: TRBV20-1
clone size: many
CDR3 protein: CSASRTSGGLLTPPYEQYF
CDR3 DNA: TGCAGTGCTAGTAGGACTAGCGGGGGGTTATTGACCCCCCCCTACGAGCAGTACTTC

D gene: TRBD1
J gene: TRBJ2-2
V gene: TRBV27
clone size: .
CDR3 protein: CASGIPGQGRTGELFF
CDR3 DNA: TGTGCCAGCGGAATCCCGGGACAGGGGCGGACCGGGGAGCTGTTTTTT

D gene: .
J gene: TRBJ2-3
V gene: TRBV3-1
clone size: many
CDR3 protein: CASSQDDSTNTQYF
CDR3 DNA: TGTGCCAGCAGCCAAGATGATAGCACGAATACGCAGTATTTT

D gene: .
J gene: TRBJ1-6
V gene: TRBV6-5
clone size: .
CDR3 protein: CASSYGGSSYNSPLHF
CDR3 DNA: TGTGCCAGCAGTTACGGGGGGAGCTCCTATAATTCACCCCTCCACTTT

D gene: TRBD2
J gene: TRBJ2-3
V gene: TRBV2
clone size: many
CDR3 protein: CASRRLAGGLDTQYF
CDR3 DNA: TGTGCCAGCAGGAGGCTAGCGGGGGGGCTAGATACGCAGTATTTT

D gene: .
J gene: TRBJ2-5
V gene: TRBV5-6
clone size: few
CDR3 protein: CATHRVGETQYF
CDR3 DNA: TGTGCCACCCACAGGGTAGGAGAGACCCAGTACTTC

D gene: .
J gene: TRBJ1-5
V gene: TRBV12-3/TRBV12-4
clone size: many
CDR3 protein: CASSLGPTGPGDQPQHF
CDR3 DNA: TGTGCCAGCAGTTTAGGACCTACAGGGCCCGGGGATCAGCCCCAGCATTTT

D gene: .
J gene: TRBJ2-7
V gene: TRBV6-2/TRBV6-3
clone size: .
CDR3 protein: CASRRDPTSYEQYF
CDR3 DNA: TGTGCCAGCAGACGGGATCCGACATCCTACGAGCAGTACTTC

D gene: .
J gene: TRBJ2-5
V gene: TRBV24-1
clone size: many
CDR3 protein: CATSDSRATQYF
CDR3 DNA: TGTGCCACCAGTGACTCACGCGCGACCCAGTACTTC

D gene: TRBD2
J gene: TRBJ2-1
V gene: TRBV18
clone size: many
CDR3 protein: CASSRTRNEQFF
CDR3 DNA: TGTGCCAGCTCCCGGACTAGGAATGAGCAGTTCTTC

D gene: .
J gene: TRBJ1-5
V gene: TRBV3-1
clone size: many
CDR3 protein: CASSQGGAGQPQHF
CDR3 DNA: TGTGCCAGCAGCCAAGGGGGGGCTGGACAGCCCCAGCATTTT

D gene: .
J gene: TRBJ2-1
V gene: TRBV25-1
clone size: many
CDR3 protein: CASSEFNRRSYNEQFF
CDR3 DNA: TGTGCCAGCAGTGAATTTAACAGACGCTCCTACAATGAGCAGTTCTTC

D gene: .
J gene: TRBJ2-2
V gene: TRBV3-1
clone size: many
CDR3 protein: CASSHSRGTNTGELFF
CDR3 DNA: TGTGCCAGCAGCCATTCCAGGGGCACGAACACCGGGGAGCTGTTTTTT

D gene: TRBD1
J gene: TRBJ1-2
V gene: TRBV5-1
clone size: many
CDR3 protein: CASSLDRGGYGYTF
CDR3 DNA: TGTGCCAGCAGCTTAGACAGGGGAGGCTATGGCTACACCTTC

D gene: .
J gene: TRBJ2-5
V gene: TRBV7-3
clone size: many
CDR3 protein: CASSPGASREETQYF
CDR3 DNA: TGTGCCAGCAGCCCGGGGGCCTCGAGGGAAGAGACCCAGTACTTC

D gene: .
J gene: TRBJ1-5
V gene: TRBV6-1
clone size: many
CDR3 protein: CASSSGNQPQHF
CDR3 DNA: TGTGCCAGCAGTTCTGGGAATCAGCCCCAGCATTTT

D gene: .
J gene: TRBJ1-5
V gene: TRBV24-1
clone size: many
CDR3 protein: CATSARFNQPQHF
CDR3 DNA: TGTGCCACCAGTGCCAGGTTCAATCAGCCCCAGCATTTT

D gene: .
J gene: TRBJ1-1
V gene: TRBV19
clone size: many
CDR3 protein: CASRHRSQKNTEAFF
CDR3 DNA: TGTGCCAGTAGACATAGGAGTCAGAAGAACACTGAAGCTTTCTTT

D gene: TRBD2
J gene: TRBJ2-3
V gene: TRBV2
clone size: many
CDR3 protein: CASSGLAGSTDTQYF
CDR3 DNA: TGTGCCAGCAGCGGACTAGCGGGTAGCACAGATACGCAGTATTTT

D gene: TRBD2
J gene: TRBJ2-7
V gene: TRBV7-2
clone size: .
CDR3 protein: CASSVGLAGVEEQYF
CDR3 DNA: TGTGCCAGCAGCGTAGGACTAGCGGGAGTGGAAGAGCAGTACTTC

D gene: TRBD1
J gene: TRBJ1-2
V gene: TRBV20-1
clone size: .
CDR3 protein: CSASQGESYGYTF
CDR3 DNA: TGCAGTGCTAGCCAGGGGGAGAGCTATGGCTACACCTTC

D gene: TRBD2
J gene: TRBJ2-1
V gene: TRBV6-1
clone size: .
CDR3 protein: CASERGGRINEQFF
CDR3 DNA: TGTGCCAGCGAGCGGGGGGGCCGGATCAATGAGCAGTTCTTC

D gene: .
J gene: TRBJ1-2
V gene: TRBV20-1
clone size: .
CDR3 protein: CSAPGYGYTF
CDR3 DNA: TGCAGTGCCCCGGGCTATGGCTACACCTTC

D gene: .
J gene: TRBJ2-3
V gene: TRBV20-1
clone size: many
CDR3 protein: CSARSGDTQYF
CDR3 DNA: TGCAGTGCTAGGTCGGGGGATACGCAGTATTTT

D gene: TRBD1
J gene: TRBJ2-7
V gene: TRBV5-1
clone size: .
CDR3 protein: CASRQDRYEQYF
CDR3 DNA: TGCGCCAGCAGACAGGACAGGTACGAGCAGTACTTC

D gene: TRBD2
J gene: TRBJ2-5
V gene: TRBV5-1
clone size: .
CDR3 protein: CASGRGLAGGPQETQYF
CDR3 DNA: TGCGCCAGCGGAAGGGGACTAGCGGGAGGGCCCCAAGAGACCCAGTACTTC

D gene: .
J gene: TRBJ2-7
V gene: TRBV9
clone size: .
CDR3 protein: CASSVAQDADYEQYF
CDR3 DNA: TGTGCCAGCAGCGTAGCCCAGGACGCCGACTACGAGCAGTACTTC

D gene: TRBD1
J gene: TRBJ2-7
V gene: TRBV7-9
clone size: many
CDR3 protein: CASSEGTGSEQYF
CDR3 DNA: TGTGCCAGCAGCGAAGGGACAGGGAGTGAGCAGTACTTC

D gene: .
J gene: TRBJ1-5
V gene: TRBV12-3/TRBV12-4
clone size: many
CDR3 protein: CASSLGDWTGDQPQHF
CDR3 DNA: TGTGCCAGCAGTTTGGGGGACTGGACGGGTGATCAGCCCCAGCATTTT